These 19 T cell receptor beta chains were sequenced from one sample in a study of molecular identifiers for immune sequencing clone quantification. TCRdb reprocessed the PCR reads with MiXCR, giving one entry per CDR3 protein. The table has 35,000 or so distinct CDR3 sequences, about 19% seen once. The sample taken for sequencing was naive CD8+ T cells from blood, with Jurkat cell RNA spiked in. Subset meaning: FACS-sorted CD8+CD4-CCR7+CD45RA+ naive T cells. These receptors all stem from a human donor in good health. Some libraries in this study had Jurkat cell RNA spiked in.

This clonotype has at least ten counts. The chain joins TRBV19 to TRBJ2-7; 8 bases align to TRBD1. The CDR3 consists of 14 residues. The V gene's germline CDR1 is LNHDA and CDR2 SQIVND (reference sequence). V lost 5 bases to trimming and J lost 3 bases; unmatched junction nucleotides: 6. In DNA, the CDR3 is TGTGCCAGTAGTCAAGGACAGGGAGGCTACGAGCAGTACTTC. This gives the protein CASSQGQGGYEQYF.

Turning to this clonotype: A single base separates this from a much larger clone, so it may be a read error. The rearrangement links TRBV30 to TRBJ1-4; D not certain. This CDR3 has 13 residues. The V gene's germline CDR1 is GTSNPN and CDR2 SVGIG (reference sequence). The CDR3: CAWSVATNEKPFF. In DNA, the CDR3 is TGTGCCTGGAGTGTTGCAACTAATGAAAAACCGTTTTTT. The variable domain in full, completed from reference TRBV30 and TRBJ1-4, reads SQTIHQWPATLVQPVGSPLSLECTVEGTSNPNLYWYRQAAGRGLQLLFYSVGIGQISSEVPQNLSASRPQDRQFILSSKKLLLSDSGFYLCAWSVATNEKPFFGSGTQLSVL.

The genes are TRBV7-6 and TRBJ1-4, with D uncertain. The CDR3 runs to 16 residues. The germline V and J ends were trimmed by 5 bases and 0 bases, with 13 bases remaining between them. Germline V gives CDR1 SGHVS, CDR2 FNYEAQ. CDR3 DNA sequence: TGTGCCAGCAGCAGAGACATTCCGGCAACTAATGAAAAACTGTTTTTT. Its translation is CASSRDIPATNEKLFF.

This clonotype was counted many times. The chain combines TRBV6-5 with TRBJ1-2; 9 positions match TRBD1. Germline loops: CDR1 MNHEY, CDR2 SVGAGI. The J segment lost 0 bases and the V segment lost 5 bases, leaving 10 bases of the junction unmatched. This CDR3 contains 17 residues. The CDR3 here is CASSDRGAHQPNYGYTF. In DNA, the CDR3 is TGTGCCAGCAGTGACAGGGGGGCACACCAACCTAACTATGGCTACACCTTC.

This chain joins TRBV7-6 and TRBJ1-1; the D gene is possibly TRBD1 (6 bases). Germline values: CDR1 SGHVS, CDR2 FNYEAQ. There are 14 residues in the CDR3. V lost 5 bases and J lost 0, with 10 bases in between. This CDR3 is CASSPGQLNTEAFF. In nucleotides, the CDR3 is TGTGCCAGCAGCCCTGGACAGCTGAACACTGAAGCTTTCTTT.

This clonotype has just a few counts. The V gene is TRBV7-2, the J gene TRBJ2-7, with 7 bases fitting TRBD2. With 4 bases clipped from V and 0 bases from J, the junction kept 3 bases outside the gene matches. The CDR3 has 14 amino acids. The V gene's germline CDR1 is SGHTA and CDR2 FQGNSA. The CDR3 spells CASSYLAASYEQYF. CDR3 in DNA: TGTGCCAGCAGCTACCTAGCGGCCTCCTACGAGCAGTACTTC. The variable domain in full, completed from reference TRBV7-2 and TRBJ2-7, reads GAGVSQSPSNKVTEKGKDVELRCDPISGHTALYWYRQSLGQGLEFLIYFQGNSAPDKSGLPSDRFSAERTGGSVSTLTIQRTQQEDSAVYLCASSYLAASYEQYFGPGTRLTVT.

In its sample, this clonotype was seen many times. CDR3 in DNA: TGCAGCGTTGTGCAGGGCGCCTCTGGGGCCAACGTCCTGACTTTC. Residues: CSVVQGASGANVLTF. The chain has TRBV29-1 and TRBJ2-6; possible D gene TRBD1, 5 bases. Trimming took 4 bases from V and 0 from J, leaving 10 bases between them. The CDR3 is made up of 15 amino acids. From germline, CDR1 is SQVTM and CDR2 ANQGSEA. The full variable domain, rest sourced from reference TRBV29-1 and TRBJ2-6, is SAVISQKPSRDICQRGTSLTIQCQVDSQVTMMFWYRQQPGQSLTLIATANQGSEATYESGFVIDKFPISRPNLTFSTLTVSNMSPEDSSIYLCSVVQGASGANVLTFGAGSRLTVL.

This clonotype occurred many times. This chain uses TRBV12-5 with TRBJ2-7; D uncertain. V lost 0 bases to trimming and J lost 4 bases, with 22 bases between them. Germline CDR1 LGHNT, CDR2 FRNRAP. This CDR3 has 18 amino acids. The CDR3 DNA reads TGTGCTAGTGGTTTGGTAGTAGGGTCACTCTCTGAGAAATACGAGCAGTACTTC. Its protein product is CASGLVVGSLSEKYEQYF.

The chain is built from TRBV4-1 and TRBJ2-2, with TRBD2 matching 7 bases. From germline, CDR1 is MGHRA and CDR2 YSYEKL. With V trimmed by 3 bases and J by 4 bases, 8 bases remained unmatched. There are 16 residues in the CDR3. The CDR3 DNA reads as TGCGCCAGCAGCCATATAGGCGGGGGAAGCACCGGGGAGCTGTTTTTT. Its protein is CASSHIGGGSTGELFF.

The J gene is TRBJ2-5, the V gene TRBV5-6; 7 bases match TRBD1. Germline-derived CDR1 and CDR2 are SGHDT and YYEEEE. The CDR3 sequence is 16 residues long. V dropped 4 bases and J dropped 4; count of bases not matched to a gene: 13. The CDR3 DNA follows: TGTGCCAGCAGCCAAGTCCCTGGGACAGAGGCAGAGACCCAGTACTTC. This sequence encodes CASSQVPGTEAETQYF.

As concerns this clonotype: This sequence may be a read error, since a much larger clone differs from it by one base. The chain combines TRBV9 with TRBJ2-6; tentative D call: TRBD2 (7 bases). In germline, CDR1 is SGDLS, CDR2 YYNGEE. This CDR3 has 18 amino acids. This CDR3 is CASSVGGAPGSGANVPTF. CDR3 bases: TGTGCCAGCAGCGTTGGGGGGGCCCCTGGTTCGGGGGCCAACGTCCCGACTTTC.

This clonotype was counted ten times or more. This chain joins TRBV29-1 and TRBJ2-3, with D unresolved. The CDR3 consists of 13 residues. The ends were cut back, 1 base at V and 0 bases at J, with 5 bases in the middle. Germline values: CDR1 SQVTM, CDR2 ANQGSEA. The CDR3 coding sequence is TGCAGCGTTGAAGTCCGGAGCACAGATACGCAGTATTTT. This gives the protein CSVEVRSTDTQYF.

This clonotype was detected many times. This chain joins TRBV5-4 and TRBJ2-4; D remains ambiguous. V was clipped by 10 bases and J by 9 bases, with 11 bases between them. The CDR3 is 10 amino acids. CDR1 SGHNT and CDR2 YYREEE come from the germline V gene (reference sequence). The DNA for the CDR3 is TGTGCCGAGGAATATGGCATTCAGTACTTC. Encoded protein: CAEEYGIQYF.

There are many counts of this clonotype. In DNA form, the CDR3 reads TGCGCCAGCAGCCTCCAAGTCCCCCGGACTAGCGGGACCTACGAGCAGTACTTC. It codes for CASSLQVPRTSGTYEQYF. The genes are TRBV4-1 and TRBJ2-7, with TRBD2 matching over 12 bases. Germline V gives CDR1 MGHRA, CDR2 YSYEKL. J was trimmed by 2 bases and V by 4 bases; bases with no gene match: 12. This CDR3 spans 18 amino acids.

By sample share, this clonotype is medium-sized. The chain uses TRBV7-2 and TRBJ2-3; the D is unclear. Germline V gives CDR1 SGHTA, CDR2 FQGNSA. V was shortened by 6 bases and J by 2 bases, with 9 bases between the two germline ends. The CDR3 sequence is 13 residues long. The CDR3 protein is CASSRDNTDTQYF. The CDR3, as DNA: TGTGCCAGCAGTCGCGACAACACAGATACGCAGTATTTT.

Concerning this clonotype: This may come from a read error, since a much larger clone is one base off. The chain is built from TRBV11-2 and TRBJ2-3; 10 bases are shared with TRBD2. The CDR3 is made up of 18 amino acids. The germline CDR1 and CDR2 sequences are SGHAT and FQNNGV. Trimming cost V 2 bases and J 3 bases; bases outside gene matches: 11. In nucleotides, the CDR3 is TGTGCCAGCAGCTTAAGACCCCCGGCTAGCGGGAGAACAGATACGCAGTATTTT. It translates to CASSLRPPASGRTDTQYF.

Regarding this clonotype: Given a much more abundant clone one base away, this may be a read error. As the CDR3 is not closed by the conserved phenylalanine or tryptophan, this likely results from a read error. The V and J genes are TRBV4-1 and TRBJ2-7; D ambiguous. The CDR3 length is 14 residues. Trimming left V 0 bases short and J 0 bases short, with 6 bases between. CDR1 is MGHRA and CDR2 is YSYEKL in the germline V gene. The CDR3, as DNA: TGCGCCAGCAGCCAAGAAAGGCACTCCTACGAGCAGTACCTC. It is translated as CASSQERHSYEQYL.

A word on this clonotype: With a much larger clone just one base away, this may be a read error. The V call is TRBV13, the J call TRBJ2-3; 12 nucleotides agree with TRBD2. CDR1 is PRHDT, CDR2 FYEKMQ, per germline (reference sequence). This CDR3 spans 15 amino acids. Here the CDR3 reads CASSSGLAGIDTQCF. The CDR3 coding sequence is TGTGCCAGCAGTTCGGGACTAGCGGGTATAGATACGCAGTGTTTT.

This clonotype was recorded at least ten times. This rearrangement joins TRBV29-1 to TRBJ2-7; D could derive from TRBD1 or TRBD2 (7 bases each). The CDR3 has 13 amino acids. Per the germline V gene, CDR1 is SQVTM and CDR2 is ANQGSEA. V was clipped by 6 bases and J by 4 bases, with 16 bases between them. In DNA, the CDR3 is TGCAGCGTCCTCATCCAGGGGGGGTACGAGCAGTACTTC. This encodes CSVLIQGGYEQYF.